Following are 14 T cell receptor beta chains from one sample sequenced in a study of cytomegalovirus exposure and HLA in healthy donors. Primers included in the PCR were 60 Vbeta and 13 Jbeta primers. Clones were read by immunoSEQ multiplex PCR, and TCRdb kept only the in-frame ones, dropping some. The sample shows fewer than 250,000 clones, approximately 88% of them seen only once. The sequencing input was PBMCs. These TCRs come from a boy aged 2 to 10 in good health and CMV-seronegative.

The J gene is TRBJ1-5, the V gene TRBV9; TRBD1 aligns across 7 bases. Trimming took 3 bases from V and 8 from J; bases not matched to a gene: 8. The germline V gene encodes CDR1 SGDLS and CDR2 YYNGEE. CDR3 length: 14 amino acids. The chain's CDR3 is CASSATGEFEPQHF. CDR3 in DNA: TGTGCCAGCAGCGCTACAGGGGAATTTGAGCCCCAGCATTTT.

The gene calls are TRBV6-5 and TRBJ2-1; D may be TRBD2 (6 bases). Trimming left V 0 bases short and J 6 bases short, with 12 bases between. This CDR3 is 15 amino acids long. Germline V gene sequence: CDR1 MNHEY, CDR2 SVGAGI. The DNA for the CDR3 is TGTGCCAGCAGTTACTCTTCGGAGGGCAGCAATGAGCAGTTCTTC. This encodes CASSYSSEGSNEQFF.

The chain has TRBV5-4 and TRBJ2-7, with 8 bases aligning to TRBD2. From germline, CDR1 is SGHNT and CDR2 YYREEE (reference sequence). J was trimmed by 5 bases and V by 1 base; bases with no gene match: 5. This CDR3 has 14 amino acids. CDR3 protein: CASSLTGLVHEQYF. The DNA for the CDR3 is TGTGCCAGCAGCTTGACGGGACTAGTCCACGAGCAGTACTTC.

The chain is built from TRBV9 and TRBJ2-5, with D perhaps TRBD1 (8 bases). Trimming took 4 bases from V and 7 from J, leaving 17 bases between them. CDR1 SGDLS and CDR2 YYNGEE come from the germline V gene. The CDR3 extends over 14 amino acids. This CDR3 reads CASSPPGGGGTQYF. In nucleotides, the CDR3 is TGTGCCAGCAGCCCCCCAGGGGGCGGGGGGACCCAGTACTTC.

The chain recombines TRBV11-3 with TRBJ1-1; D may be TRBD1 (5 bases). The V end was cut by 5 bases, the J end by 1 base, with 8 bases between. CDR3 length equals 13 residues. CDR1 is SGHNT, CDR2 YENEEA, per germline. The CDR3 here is CASSLDTNTEAFF. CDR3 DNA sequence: TGTGCCAGCAGCCTGGACACGAACACTGAAGCTTTCTTT.

The CDR3 region has the DNA TGTGCCAGCTCAACGACTAGCGGGAGTCCCGGGGGGACAGATACGCAGTATTTT. Its protein product is CASSTTSGSPGGTDTQYF. This chain joins TRBV18 and TRBJ2-3; 12 nucleotides line up with TRBD2. With V trimmed by 5 bases and J by 3 bases, 12 bases remained unmatched. CDR1 and CDR2 from the germline V gene are KGHSH and LQKENI. The CDR3 length is 18 residues.

The CDR3 DNA reads TGTGCCAGCAGCGGGGGGGAGACAGGGGGCTACGAGCAGTACTTC. It codes for CASSGGETGGYEQYF. V and J are TRBV9 and TRBJ2-7, with TRBD1 matching 9 bases. Trimming cost V 3 bases and J 3 bases; bases outside gene matches: 7. The CDR3 loop spans 15 amino acids. Germline V gives CDR1 SGDLS, CDR2 YYNGEE. The complete variable domain, with remaining parts taken from reference TRBV9 and TRBJ2-7, reads DSGVTQTPKHLITATGQRVTLRCSPRSGDLSVYWYQQSLDQGLQFLIQYYNGEERAKGNILERFSAQQFPDLHSELNLSSLELGDSALYFCASSGGETGGYEQYFGPGTRLTVT.

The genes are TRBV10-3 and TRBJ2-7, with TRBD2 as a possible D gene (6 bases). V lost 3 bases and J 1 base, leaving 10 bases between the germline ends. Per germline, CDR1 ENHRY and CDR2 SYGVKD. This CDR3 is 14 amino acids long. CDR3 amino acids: CAISEVGRSYEQYF. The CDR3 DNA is TGTGCCATCAGTGAAGTAGGGAGGTCCTACGAGCAGTACTTC.

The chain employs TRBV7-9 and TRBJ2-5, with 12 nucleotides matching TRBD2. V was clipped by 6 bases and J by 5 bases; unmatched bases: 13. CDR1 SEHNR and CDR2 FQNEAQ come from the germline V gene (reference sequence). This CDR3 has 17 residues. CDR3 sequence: CASSRSSGRAIYETQYF. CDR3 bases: TGTGCCAGCAGTCGTTCTAGCGGGAGGGCCATATATGAGACCCAGTACTTC.

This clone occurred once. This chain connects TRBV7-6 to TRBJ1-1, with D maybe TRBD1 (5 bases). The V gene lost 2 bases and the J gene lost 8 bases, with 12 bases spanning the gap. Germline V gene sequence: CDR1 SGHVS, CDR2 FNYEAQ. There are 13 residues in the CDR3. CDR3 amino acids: CASSLSYRSEAFF. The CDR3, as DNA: TGTGCCAGCAGCTTAAGTTACAGGTCAGAAGCTTTCTTT.

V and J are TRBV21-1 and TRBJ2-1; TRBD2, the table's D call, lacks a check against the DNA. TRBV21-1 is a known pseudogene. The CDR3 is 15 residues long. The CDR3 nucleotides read TGTGCCAGGACAGGAGGACTAGCGGGGGGAAATGAGCAGTTCTTC. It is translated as CARTGGLAGGNEQFF.

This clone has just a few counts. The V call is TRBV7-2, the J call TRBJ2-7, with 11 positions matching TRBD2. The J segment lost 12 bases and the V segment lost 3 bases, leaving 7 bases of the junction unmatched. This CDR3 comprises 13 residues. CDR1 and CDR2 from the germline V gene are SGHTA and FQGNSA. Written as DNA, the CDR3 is TGTGCCAGCAGCTTTAGCGGGAGGGCCTATGGGTACTTC. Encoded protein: CASSFSGRAYGYF.

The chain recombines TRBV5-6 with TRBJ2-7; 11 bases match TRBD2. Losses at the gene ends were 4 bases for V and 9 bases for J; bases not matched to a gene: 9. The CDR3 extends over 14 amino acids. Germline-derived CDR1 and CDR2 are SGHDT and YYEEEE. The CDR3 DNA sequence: TGTGCCAGCAGCCCACTAGCGGGAGCTCCCGGGCAGTACTTC. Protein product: CASSPLAGAPGQYF. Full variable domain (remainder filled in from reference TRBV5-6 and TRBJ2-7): DAGVTQSPTHLIKTRGQQVTLRCSPKSGHDTVSWYQQALGQGPQFIFQYYEEEERQRGNFPDRFSGHQFPNYSSELNVNALLLGDSALYLCASSPLAGAPGQYFGPGTRLTVT.

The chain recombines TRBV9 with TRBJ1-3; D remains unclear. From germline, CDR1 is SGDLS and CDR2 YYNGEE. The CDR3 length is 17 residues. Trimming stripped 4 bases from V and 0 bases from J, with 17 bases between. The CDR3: CASSQSGAGSSGNTIYF. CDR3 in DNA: TGTGCCAGCAGCCAGAGTGGCGCGGGTTCCTCTGGAAACACCATATATTTT.